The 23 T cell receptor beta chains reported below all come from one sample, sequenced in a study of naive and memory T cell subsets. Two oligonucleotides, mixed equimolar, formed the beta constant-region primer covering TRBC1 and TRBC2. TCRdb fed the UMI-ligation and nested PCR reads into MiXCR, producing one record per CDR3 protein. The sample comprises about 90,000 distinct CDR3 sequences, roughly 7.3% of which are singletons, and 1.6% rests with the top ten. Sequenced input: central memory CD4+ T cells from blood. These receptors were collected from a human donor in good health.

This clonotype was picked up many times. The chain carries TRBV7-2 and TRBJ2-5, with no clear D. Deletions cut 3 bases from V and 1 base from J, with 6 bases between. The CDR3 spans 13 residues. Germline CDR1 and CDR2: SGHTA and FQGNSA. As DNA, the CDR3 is TGTGCCAGCAGCTTCGAACGCCAAGAGACCCAGTACTTC. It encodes CASSFERQETQYF.

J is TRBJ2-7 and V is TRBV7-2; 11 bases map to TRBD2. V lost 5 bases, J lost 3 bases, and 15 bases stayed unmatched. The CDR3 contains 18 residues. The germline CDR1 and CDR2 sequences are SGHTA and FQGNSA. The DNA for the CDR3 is TGTGCCAGCAGCCTGCGTCCGGGACTAGCGGAACCGAACTACGAGCAGTACTTC. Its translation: CASSLRPGLAEPNYEQYF. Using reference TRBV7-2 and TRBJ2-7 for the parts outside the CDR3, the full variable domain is GAGVSQSPSNKVTEKGKDVELRCDPISGHTALYWYRQSLGQGLEFLIYFQGNSAPDKSGLPSDRFSAERTGGSVSTLTIQRTQQEDSAVYLCASSLRPGLAEPNYEQYFGPGTRLTVT.

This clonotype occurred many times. The CDR3 bases are TGTGCCAGCAGTGAACTAGCAGGGACGGATACGCAGTATTTT. This translates into CASSELAGTDTQYF. V is TRBV2 and J is TRBJ2-3, with D perhaps given as TRBD1 or TRBD2 (5 bases each). The CDR3 is 14 amino acids. Germline lookup yields CDR1 SNHLY and CDR2 FYNNEI. Trimming took off 2 bases at V and 6 bases at J, with 12 bases between the two ends.

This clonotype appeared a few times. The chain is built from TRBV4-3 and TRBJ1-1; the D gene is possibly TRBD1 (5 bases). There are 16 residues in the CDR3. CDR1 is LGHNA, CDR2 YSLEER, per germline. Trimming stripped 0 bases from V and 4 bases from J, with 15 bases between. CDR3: CASSQEMAGFSTEAFF. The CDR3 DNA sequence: TGCGCCAGCAGCCAAGAGATGGCAGGGTTCAGCACTGAAGCTTTCTTT.

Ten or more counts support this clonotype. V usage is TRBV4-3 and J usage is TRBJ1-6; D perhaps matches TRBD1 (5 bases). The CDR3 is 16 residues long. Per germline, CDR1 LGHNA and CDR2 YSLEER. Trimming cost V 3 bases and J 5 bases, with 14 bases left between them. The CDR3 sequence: CASSQGTTVDNSPLHF. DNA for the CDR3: TGCGCCAGCAGCCAGGGGACGACTGTAGATAATTCACCCCTCCACTTT.

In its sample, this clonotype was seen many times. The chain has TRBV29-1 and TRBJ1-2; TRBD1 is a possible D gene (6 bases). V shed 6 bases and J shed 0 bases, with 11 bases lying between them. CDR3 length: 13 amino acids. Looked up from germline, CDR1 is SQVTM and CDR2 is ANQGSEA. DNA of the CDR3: TGCAGCGTCCGGGACACCCCTAACTATGGCTACACCTTC. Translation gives CSVRDTPNYGYTF.

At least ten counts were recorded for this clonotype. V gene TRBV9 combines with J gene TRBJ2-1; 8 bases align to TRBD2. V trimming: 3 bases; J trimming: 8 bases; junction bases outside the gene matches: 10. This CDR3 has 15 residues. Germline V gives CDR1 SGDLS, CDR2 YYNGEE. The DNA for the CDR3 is TGTGCCAGCAGCGAGTGGAGCGGGGGCCCAGATGAGCAGTTCTTC. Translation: CASSEWSGGPDEQFF.

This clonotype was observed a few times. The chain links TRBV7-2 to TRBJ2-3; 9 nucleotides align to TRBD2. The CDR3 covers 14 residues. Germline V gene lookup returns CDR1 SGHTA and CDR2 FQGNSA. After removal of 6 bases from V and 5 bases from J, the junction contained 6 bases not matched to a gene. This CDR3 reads CASRPSGAGDTQYF. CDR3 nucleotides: TGTGCCAGCAGACCTAGCGGGGCCGGAGATACGCAGTATTTT.

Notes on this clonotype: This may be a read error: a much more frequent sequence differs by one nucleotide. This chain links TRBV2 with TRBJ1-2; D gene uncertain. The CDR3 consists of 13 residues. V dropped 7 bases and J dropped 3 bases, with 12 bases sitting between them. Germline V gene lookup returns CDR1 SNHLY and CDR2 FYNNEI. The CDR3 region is CASKNSRYYGYTF. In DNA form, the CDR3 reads TGTGCCAGCAAGAACAGCCGGTACTATGGCTACACCTTC. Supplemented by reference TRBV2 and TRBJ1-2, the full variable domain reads EPEVTQTPSHQVTQMGQEVILRCVPISNHLYFYWYRQILGQKVEFLVSFYNNEISEKSEIFDDQFSVERPDGSNFTLKIRSTKLEDSAMYFCASKNSRYYGYTFGSGTRLTVV.

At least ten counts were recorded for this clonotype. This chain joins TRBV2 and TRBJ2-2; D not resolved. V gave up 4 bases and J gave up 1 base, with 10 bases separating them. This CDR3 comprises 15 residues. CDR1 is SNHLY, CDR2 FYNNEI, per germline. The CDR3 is CASSALPQNTGELFF. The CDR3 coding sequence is TGTGCCAGCAGTGCACTCCCTCAGAACACCGGGGAGCTGTTTTTT.

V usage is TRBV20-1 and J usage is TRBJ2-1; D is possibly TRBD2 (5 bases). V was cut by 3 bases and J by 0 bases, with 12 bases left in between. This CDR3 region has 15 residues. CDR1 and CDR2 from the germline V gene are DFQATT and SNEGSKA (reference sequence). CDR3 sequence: CSASRTPSSYNEQFF. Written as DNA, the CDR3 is TGCAGTGCTAGTAGGACTCCTAGCTCCTACAATGAGCAGTTCTTC.

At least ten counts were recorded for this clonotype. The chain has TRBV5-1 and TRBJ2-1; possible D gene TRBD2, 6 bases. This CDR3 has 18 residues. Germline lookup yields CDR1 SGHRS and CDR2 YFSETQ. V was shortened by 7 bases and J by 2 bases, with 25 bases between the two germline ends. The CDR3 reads CASGRRTGEGGPYNEQFF. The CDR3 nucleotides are TGCGCCAGCGGGCGTCGTACGGGGGAAGGCGGACCCTACAATGAGCAGTTCTTC.

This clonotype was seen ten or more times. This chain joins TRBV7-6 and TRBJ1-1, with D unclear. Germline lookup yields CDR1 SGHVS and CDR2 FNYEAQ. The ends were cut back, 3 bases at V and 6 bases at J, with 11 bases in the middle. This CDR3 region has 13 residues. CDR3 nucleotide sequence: TGTGCCAGCAGCTTGGTGACCGGCTCTGAAGCTTTCTTT. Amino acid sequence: CASSLVTGSEAFF.

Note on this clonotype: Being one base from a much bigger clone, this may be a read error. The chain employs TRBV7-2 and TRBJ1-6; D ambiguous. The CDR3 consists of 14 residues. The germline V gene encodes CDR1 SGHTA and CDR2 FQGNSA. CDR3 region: CASRRTRVNSPPHF. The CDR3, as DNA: TGTGCCAGCAGACGGACGCGAGTTAATTCACCCCCCCACTTT.

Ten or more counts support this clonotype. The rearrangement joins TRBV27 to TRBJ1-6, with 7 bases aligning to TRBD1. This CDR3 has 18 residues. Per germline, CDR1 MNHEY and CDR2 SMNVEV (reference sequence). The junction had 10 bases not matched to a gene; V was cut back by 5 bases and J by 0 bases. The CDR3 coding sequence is TGTGCCAGCAGTACCAACAGGGGCGCTAGCTCCTATAATTCACCCCTCCACTTT. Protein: CASSTNRGASSYNSPLHF.

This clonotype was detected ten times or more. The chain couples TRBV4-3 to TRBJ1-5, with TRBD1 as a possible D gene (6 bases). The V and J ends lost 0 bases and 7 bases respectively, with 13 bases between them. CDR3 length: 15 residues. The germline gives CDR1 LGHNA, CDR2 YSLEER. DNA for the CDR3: TGCGCCAGCAGCCAAGATGGGGGGCAGGGGCAGCCCCAGCATTTT. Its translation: CASSQDGGQGQPQHF.

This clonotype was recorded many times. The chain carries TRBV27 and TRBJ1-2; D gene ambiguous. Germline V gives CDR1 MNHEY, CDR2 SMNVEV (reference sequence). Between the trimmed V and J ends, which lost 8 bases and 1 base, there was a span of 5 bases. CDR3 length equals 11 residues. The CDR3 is CASGRNYGYTF. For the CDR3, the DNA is TGTGCCAGCGGACGTAACTATGGCTACACCTTC.

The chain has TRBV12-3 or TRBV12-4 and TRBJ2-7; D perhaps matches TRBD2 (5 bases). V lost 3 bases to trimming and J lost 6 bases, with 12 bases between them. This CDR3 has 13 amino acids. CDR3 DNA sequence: TGTGCCAGCAGTTTGTGGGGAGAAAGCGAGCAGTACTTC. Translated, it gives CASSLWGESEQYF.

CDR3 in amino acids: CASSLSQSTDTQYF. CDR3 DNA: TGTGCCAGCAGCTTAAGTCAGAGCACAGATACGCAGTATTTT. The chain couples TRBV7-9 to TRBJ2-3; D is undetermined. V was pared by 2 bases and J by 0 bases, with 6 bases between. The V gene's germline CDR1 is SEHNR and CDR2 FQNEAQ (reference sequence). This CDR3 is built from 14 residues. Filled out from reference TRBV7-9 and TRBJ2-3, the complete variable domain reads DTGVSQNPRHKITKRGQNVTFRCDPISEHNRLYWYRQTLGQGPEFLTYFQNEAQLEKSRLLSDRFSAERPKGSFSTLEIQRTEQGDSAMYLCASSLSQSTDTQYFGPGTRLTVL.

The CDR3 sequence: CASSLSPGTNTEAFF. The CDR3 nucleotides read TGTGCCAGCAGCTTATCACCGGGAACTAACACTGAAGCTTTCTTT. V gene TRBV7-3 combines with J gene TRBJ1-1; no clear D. V was cut by 2 bases and J by 2 bases, with 12 bases left in between. The CDR3 is made up of 15 amino acids. CDR1 is SGHTA and CDR2 is FQGTGA in the germline V gene.

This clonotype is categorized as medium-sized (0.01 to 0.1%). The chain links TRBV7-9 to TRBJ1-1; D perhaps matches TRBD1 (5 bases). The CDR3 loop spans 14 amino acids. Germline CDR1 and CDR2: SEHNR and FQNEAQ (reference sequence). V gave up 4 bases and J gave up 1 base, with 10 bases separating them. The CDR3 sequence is CASSSATGNTEAFF. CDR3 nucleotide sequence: TGTGCCAGCAGCTCAGCAACAGGGAACACTGAAGCTTTCTTT.

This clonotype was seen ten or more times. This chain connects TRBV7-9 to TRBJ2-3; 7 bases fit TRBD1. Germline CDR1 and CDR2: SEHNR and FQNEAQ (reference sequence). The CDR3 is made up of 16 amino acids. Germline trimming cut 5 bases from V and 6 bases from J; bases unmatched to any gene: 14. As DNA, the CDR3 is TGTGCCAGCAGCCCAGGACAGGATTTAAACTCGGATACGCAGTATTTT. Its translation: CASSPGQDLNSDTQYF.

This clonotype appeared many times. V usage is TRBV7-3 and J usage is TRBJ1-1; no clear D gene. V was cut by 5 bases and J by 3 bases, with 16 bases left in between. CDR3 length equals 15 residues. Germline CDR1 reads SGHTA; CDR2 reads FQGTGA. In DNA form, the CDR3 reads TGTGCCAGCAGCCAACGCGGAGGGAGGTACACTGAAGCTTTCTTT. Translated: CASSQRGGRYTEAFF.